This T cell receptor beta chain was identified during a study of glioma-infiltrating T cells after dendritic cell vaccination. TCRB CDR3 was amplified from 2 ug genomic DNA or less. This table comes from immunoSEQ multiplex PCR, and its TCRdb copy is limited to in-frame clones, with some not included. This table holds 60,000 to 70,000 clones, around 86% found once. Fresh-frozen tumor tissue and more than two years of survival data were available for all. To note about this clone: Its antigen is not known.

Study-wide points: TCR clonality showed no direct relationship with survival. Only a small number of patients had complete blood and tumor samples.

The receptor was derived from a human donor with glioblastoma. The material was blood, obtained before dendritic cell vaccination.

CDR3 sequence: CASSLARAFF. Written as DNA, the CDR3 is TGTGCCAGCAGCTTGGCCAGGGCTTTCTTT. The chain has TRBV5-8 and TRBJ1-1; D unresolved. Between the trimmed V and J ends, which lost 0 bases and 11 bases, there was a span of 5 bases. The CDR3 runs 10 residues. Per the germline V gene, CDR1 is SGHTS and CDR2 is YDEGEE.